These 9 T cell receptor beta chains were sequenced from one sample in a study of blood T cell repertoires in COVID-19. TCRdb keeps only in-frame clones here, not all; method: immunoSEQ multiplex PCR. The table shows about 250,000 clones, with 85% to 90% occurring only once. The sequencing input was peripheral blood. The receptor set was obtained from a woman in her thirties or forties who had recovered from COVID-19.

V and J are TRBV28 and TRBJ2-5; TRBD1 agrees at 8 bases. Germline lookup yields CDR1 MDHEN and CDR2 SYDVKM. Losses at the gene ends were 6 bases for V and 5 bases for J; bases not matched to a gene: 8. This CDR3 region has 14 residues. The CDR3 region is CASRRRTGYETQYF. CDR3 bases: TGTGCCAGCAGACGTAGGACAGGGTACGAGACCCAGTACTTC.

The V call is TRBV6-5, the J call TRBJ2-2; 8 nucleotides line up with TRBD1. CDR1 and CDR2 from the germline V gene are MNHEY and SVGAGI. This CDR3 region has 14 residues. Trimming at V came to 7 bases and at J to 3 bases, leaving 4 bases not matched to a gene. The CDR3 spells CASIGQGYTGELFF. For the CDR3, the DNA is TGTGCCAGCATTGGACAGGGTTACACCGGGGAGCTGTTTTTT.

The V call is TRBV13, the J call TRBJ1-4; 7 nucleotides agree with TRBD1. CDR3 length: 15 amino acids. From germline, CDR1 is PRHDT and CDR2 FYEKMQ (reference sequence). V shed 0 bases, J shed 8 bases, and the junction held 6 bases outside the gene matches. The CDR3 sequence: CASSLGWAGGEKLFF. The CDR3 DNA reads TGTGCCAGCAGCTTAGGCTGGGCAGGGGGGGAAAAACTGTTTTTT.

This chain uses TRBV21-1 with TRBJ1-5; the table's D call, TRBD1, has no DNA check behind it. TRBV21-1 is listed as a pseudogene. This CDR3 contains 16 residues. CDR3 amino acids: CASSKEGRVTNQPQHF. The CDR3 bases are TGTGCCAGCAGCAAAGAGGGCAGGGTTACGAATCAGCCCCAGCATTTT.

The V call is TRBV7-9, the J call TRBJ2-1; D not certain. The V end lost 5 bases, the J end lost 12 bases, and 14 bases lay between the germline ends. This CDR3 region has 12 residues. The germline CDR1 and CDR2 sequences are SEHNR and FQNEAQ (reference sequence). Written as DNA, the CDR3 is TGTGCCAGCAGCCACATTCAGATCCGGCAGTTCTTC. Amino acid sequence: CASSHIQIRQFF.

V usage is TRBV11-2 and J usage is TRBJ1-6; D uncertain. CDR1 SGHAT and CDR2 FQNNGV come from the germline V gene. This CDR3 is 12 amino acids long. V shed 8 bases and J shed 8 bases, with 10 bases lying between them. CDR3 DNA sequence: TGTGCCAGCCAAACAAATGATTCACCCCTCCACTTT. As protein: CASQTNDSPLHF.

This clone has more than one count but fewer than ten. V is TRBV5-1 and J is TRBJ2-1, with D maybe TRBD2 (6 bases). There are 14 residues in the CDR3. The germline CDR1 and CDR2 sequences are SGHRS and YFSETQ. Trimming stripped 3 bases from V and 7 bases from J, with 14 bases between. CDR3 coding DNA: TGCGCCAGCAGCTCGGTGATAGCGGAAAATGAGCAGTTCTTC. Its translation is CASSSVIAENEQFF.

The rearrangement joins TRBV6-5 to TRBJ1-6, with D possibly TRBD1 on 6 matching bases. The CDR3 is made up of 16 amino acids. The germline V and J ends were trimmed by 2 bases and 2 bases, with 10 bases remaining between them. Germline CDR1 and CDR2: MNHEY and SVGAGI. CDR3 region: CASSYGQGTYNSPLHF. The CDR3 DNA follows: TGTGCCAGCAGTTACGGGCAGGGGACCTATAATTCACCCCTCCACTTT.

Only one count was recorded for this clone. This chain links TRBV11-2 with TRBJ1-2; D is unresolved. Germline lookup yields CDR1 SGHAT and CDR2 FQNNGV. The CDR3 contains 12 residues. Trimming shortened V by 5 bases and J by 4 bases, and 8 bases separated the two germline ends. The CDR3 is CASSPPSYGYTF. The CDR3 DNA follows: TGTGCCAGCAGCCCCCCCTCCTATGGCTACACCTTC.